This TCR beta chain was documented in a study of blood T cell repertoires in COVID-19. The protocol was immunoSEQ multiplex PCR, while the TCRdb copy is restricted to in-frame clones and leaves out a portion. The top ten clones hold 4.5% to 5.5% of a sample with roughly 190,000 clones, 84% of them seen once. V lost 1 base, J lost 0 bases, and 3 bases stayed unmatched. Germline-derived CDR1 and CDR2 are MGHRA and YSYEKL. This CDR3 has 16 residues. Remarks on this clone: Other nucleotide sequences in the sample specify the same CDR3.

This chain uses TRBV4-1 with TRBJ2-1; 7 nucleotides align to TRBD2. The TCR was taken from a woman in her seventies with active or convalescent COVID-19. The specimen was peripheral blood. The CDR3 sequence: CASSQAGGSSYNEQFF. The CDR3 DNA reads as TGCGCCAGCAGCCAAGCTGGCGGGAGCTCCTACAATGAGCAGTTCTTC.